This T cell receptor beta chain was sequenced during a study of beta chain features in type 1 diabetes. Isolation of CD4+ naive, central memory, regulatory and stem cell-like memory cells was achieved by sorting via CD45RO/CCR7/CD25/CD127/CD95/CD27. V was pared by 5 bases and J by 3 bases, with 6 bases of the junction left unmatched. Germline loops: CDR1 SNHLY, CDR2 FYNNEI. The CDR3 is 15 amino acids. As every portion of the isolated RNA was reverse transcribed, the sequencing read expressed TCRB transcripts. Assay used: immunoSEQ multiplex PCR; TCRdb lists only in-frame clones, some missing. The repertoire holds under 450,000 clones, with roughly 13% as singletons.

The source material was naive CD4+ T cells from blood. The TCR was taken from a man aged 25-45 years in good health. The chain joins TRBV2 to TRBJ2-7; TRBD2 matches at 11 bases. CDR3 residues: CASSPLLAGDYEQYF. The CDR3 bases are TGTGCCAGCAGTCCCCTACTAGCGGGGGACTACGAGCAGTACTTC.